A single sample gave rise to the 23 T cell receptor beta chains below, sequenced in a study of blood T cell repertoires in COVID-19. Some clones are missing from TCRdb's copy, which holds only in-frame ones; the method was immunoSEQ multiplex PCR. The sample lists 250,000 to 350,000 clones; 85% to 90% were seen once. The source material was PBMCs or T cells enriched from blood (not recorded which). Source of these receptors: a woman aged 18 to 35 with acute COVID-19.

The chain uses TRBV9 and TRBJ2-1, with 10 bases lining up with TRBD1. With V trimmed by 1 base and J by 4 bases, 8 bases remained unmatched. Germline loops: CDR1 SGDLS, CDR2 YYNGEE. The CDR3 has 17 amino acids. CDR3 region: CASSVNSRQGAYNEQFF. The CDR3 DNA reads as TGTGCCAGCAGCGTAAACAGTAGACAGGGGGCGTACAATGAGCAGTTCTTC.

This clone was counted a single time. This chain joins TRBV7-6 and TRBJ1-1; perhaps TRBD1 as D (6 bases). CDR1 SGHVS and CDR2 FNYEAQ come from the germline V gene. The CDR3 length is 18 residues. V was shortened by 5 bases and J by 0 bases, with 22 bases between the two germline ends. CDR3 sequence: CASSLPSGGREMNTEAFF. The CDR3 DNA follows: TGTGCCAGCAGCCTTCCTTCGGGGGGGCGCGAAATGAACACTGAAGCTTTCTTT.

The DNA for the CDR3 is TGCGCCAGCAGCTTGGAAGCGGGAGGTAGCACAGATACGCAGTATTTT. Translating it yields CASSLEAGGSTDTQYF. V usage is TRBV5-1 and J usage is TRBJ2-3, with 9 bases aligning to TRBD2. J gave up 0 bases and V 0 bases, and 2 bases lay outside the gene matches. Germline V CDR1 and CDR2: SGHRS, YFSETQ. The CDR3 sequence is 16 residues long.

The rearrangement links TRBV5-4 to TRBJ1-2; D unresolved. CDR1 and CDR2 from the germline V gene are SGHNT and YYREEE (reference sequence). The CDR3 is 13 amino acids. V lost 0 bases and J 6 bases, leaving 9 bases between the germline ends. CDR3 region: CASSLVTFDGYTF. CDR3 nucleotide sequence: TGTGCCAGCAGCTTGGTCACATTCGATGGCTACACCTTC. The whole variable domain, remainder taken from reference TRBV5-4 and TRBJ1-2, is ETGVTQSPTHLIKTRGQQVTLRCSSQSGHNTVSWYQQALGQGPQFIFQYYREEENGRGNFPPRFSGLQFPNYSSELNVNALELDDSALYLCASSLVTFDGYTFGSGTRLTVV.

The count of this clone is one. The rearrangement joins TRBV19 to TRBJ2-2; TRBD2 agrees at 8 bases. The junction had 13 bases not matched to a gene; V was cut back by 7 bases and J by 6 bases. Per germline, CDR1 LNHDA and CDR2 SQIVND (reference sequence). The CDR3 length is 16 residues. CDR3: CASTPLAERVSGELFF. DNA of the CDR3: TGTGCCAGTACCCCACTAGCGGAGAGGGTGTCCGGGGAGCTGTTTTTT.

The count of this clone is one. V gene TRBV20-1 combines with J gene TRBJ2-5, with 9 bases identical to TRBD1. J gave up 5 bases and V 6 bases, and 13 bases lay outside the gene matches. CDR3 length: 15 amino acids. Looked up from germline, CDR1 is DFQATT and CDR2 is SNEGSKA (reference sequence). CDR3 coding DNA: TGCAGTGCCAGTCCCGGGACAGGGAGGACGGAGACCCAGTACTTC. This sequence encodes CSASPGTGRTETQYF.

Worth noting for this clone: This specimen includes other DNA sequences encoding the same CDR3. This chain joins TRBV7-3 and TRBJ2-2, with TRBD1 as a possible D gene (6 bases). Germline V gene lookup returns CDR1 SGHTA and CDR2 FQGTGA. V dropped 3 bases and J dropped 2 bases, with 10 bases sitting between them. This CDR3 has 15 residues. CDR3 amino acids: CASSLQGSNTGELFF. The CDR3 DNA follows: TGTGCCAGCAGCTTGCAGGGGTCCAACACCGGGGAGCTGTTTTTT.

The rearrangement joins TRBV27 to TRBJ2-7; D might be TRBD1 (5 bases). Trimming removed 5 bases from V and 0 bases from J, with 8 bases in between. The germline gives CDR1 MNHEY, CDR2 SMNVEV (reference sequence). This CDR3 contains 13 residues. The CDR3 region has the DNA TGTGCCAGCAGTCTCAGGGTCTCCTACGAGCAGTACTTC. It translates to CASSLRVSYEQYF.

The chain is built from TRBV27 and TRBJ2-1; 9 bases line up with TRBD2. The V gene end was trimmed by 7 bases and the J gene end by 4 bases; junction bases not matched to a gene: 8. This CDR3 is 15 amino acids long. Germline loops: CDR1 MNHEY, CDR2 SMNVEV (reference sequence). CDR3 amino acids: CASTWASGEYNEQFF. The CDR3 nucleotides read TGTGCCAGCACCTGGGCTAGCGGGGAGTACAATGAGCAGTTCTTC.

The chain employs TRBV9 and TRBJ1-5; TRBD1 matches 7 bases. CDR1 is SGDLS, CDR2 YYNGEE, per germline. With 1 base clipped from V and 3 bases from J, the junction kept 4 bases outside the gene matches. This CDR3 spans 15 amino acids. CDR3 region: CASSVSDRHNQPQHF. The CDR3 DNA follows: TGTGCCAGCAGCGTATCGGACAGGCACAATCAGCCCCAGCATTTT.

The chain carries TRBV19 and TRBJ1-6; TRBD1 agrees at 9 bases. This CDR3 has 16 amino acids. V lost 3 bases and J lost 8; bases outside the gene matches: 8. CDR1 is LNHDA and CDR2 is SQIVND in the germline V gene (reference sequence). CDR3 region: CASSIRQDRGDSPLHF. DNA for the CDR3: TGTGCCAGTAGTATTAGGCAGGACAGGGGTGATTCACCCCTCCACTTT.

The V call is TRBV3-1 (or the pseudogene TRBV3-2), the J call TRBJ1-4; 9 bases map to TRBD1. The J segment lost 12 bases and the V segment lost 4 bases, leaving 12 bases of the junction unmatched. Germline loops: CDR1 LGHDT, CDR2 YNNKEL (reference sequence). The CDR3 sequence is 15 residues long. The DNA for the CDR3 is TGTGCCAGCAGCCGAGACACCGGGACAGGGAGGGAACTGTTTTTT. Amino acids: CASSRDTGTGRELFF.

The chain combines TRBV28 with TRBJ1-3; no definite D call. Trimming cost V 0 bases and J 0 bases, with 6 bases left between them. Looked up from germline, CDR1 is MDHEN and CDR2 is SYDVKM. This CDR3 comprises 15 residues. This CDR3 reads CASSLWGSSGNTIYF. The CDR3 DNA sequence: TGTGCCAGCAGTTTATGGGGGAGCTCTGGAAACACCATATATTTT. Complete variable domain (other parts from reference TRBV28 and TRBJ1-3): DVKVTQSSRYLVKRTGEKVFLECVQDMDHENMFWYRQDPGLGLRLIYFSYDVKMKEKGDIPEGYSVSREKKERFSLILESASTNQTSMYLCASSLWGSSGNTIYFGEGSWLTVV.

This rearrangement joins TRBV6-5 to TRBJ2-1, with D possibly matching TRBD2 (5 bases). The germline gives CDR1 MNHEY, CDR2 SVGAGI. This CDR3 contains 14 residues. Trimming cost V 4 bases and J 10 bases, with 17 bases left between them. CDR3 residues: CASSLWPGSTEQFF. The CDR3 bases are TGTGCCAGCAGTTTATGGCCTGGGAGTACCGAGCAGTTCTTC.

The J gene is TRBJ1-2, the V gene TRBV6-6, with 9 bases fitting TRBD1. The CDR3 length is 15 residues. CDR1 MNHNY and CDR2 SVGAGI come from the germline V gene (reference sequence). V was pared by 2 bases and J by 1 base, with 2 bases of the junction left unmatched. The CDR3 spells CASSYGGQGNYGYTF. The CDR3 DNA is TGTGCCAGCAGTTACGGGGGACAGGGTAACTATGGCTACACCTTC.

V is TRBV11-2 and J is TRBJ1-2, with a weak D call TRBD1 (6 bases). The germline gives CDR1 SGHAT, CDR2 FQNNGV. V was trimmed by 5 bases and J by 4 bases, leaving 17 bases between them. The CDR3 is 15 residues long. The CDR3 loop reads CASSVRGHLPYGYTF. The DNA for the CDR3 is TGTGCCAGCAGCGTCAGGGGACACCTTCCCTATGGCTACACCTTC.

This chain connects TRBV28 to TRBJ2-4; D gene ambiguous. The germline V gene has CDR1 MDHEN and CDR2 SYDVKM. The CDR3 length is 16 residues. V lost 4 bases and J 0 bases, leaving 13 bases between the germline ends. The DNA of the CDR3 is TGTGCCAGCAGTTCCGACACGATACTAGCCAAAAACATTCAGTACTTC. Amino acid sequence: CASSSDTILAKNIQYF. Together with reference TRBV28 and TRBJ2-4, the CDR3 gives the full variable domain: DVKVTQSSRYLVKRTGEKVFLECVQDMDHENMFWYRQDPGLGLRLIYFSYDVKMKEKGDIPEGYSVSREKKERFSLILESASTNQTSMYLCASSSDTILAKNIQYFGAGTRLSVL.

The chain uses TRBV19 and TRBJ1-2; D gene uncertain. Trimming removed 3 bases from V and 1 base from J, with 12 bases in between. Germline CDR1 and CDR2: LNHDA and SQIVND (reference sequence). CDR3 length: 15 amino acids. The CDR3 sequence is CASSISPGVNYGYTF. The CDR3 region has the DNA TGTGCCAGTAGTATCTCGCCGGGAGTTAACTATGGCTACACCTTC.

The rearrangement uses TRBV3-1 (or the pseudogene TRBV3-2) and TRBJ2-5, with TRBD1 matching 11 bases. V dropped 4 bases and J dropped 0; count of bases not matched to a gene: 1. Germline loops: CDR1 LGHDT, CDR2 YNNKEL (reference sequence). The CDR3 runs 15 residues. The DNA for the CDR3 is TGTGCCAGCAGCCCGGGACAGGGGGACCAAGAGACCCAGTACTTC. Protein product: CASSPGQGDQETQYF.

The chain has TRBV18 and TRBJ1-2, with D uncertain. This CDR3 region has 16 residues. Germline CDR1 is KGHSH and CDR2 is LQKENI. V was clipped by 5 bases and J by 4 bases, with 20 bases between them. CDR3 nucleotide sequence: TGTGCCAGCTCAGGGGAGCCCGTTAGGTTCCTCTATGGCTACACCTTC. As protein: CASSGEPVRFLYGYTF.

V gene TRBV28 combines with J gene TRBJ2-7, with 9 bases matching TRBD2. After removal of 2 bases from V and 4 bases from J, the junction contained 12 bases not matched to a gene. The CDR3 length is 17 residues. Per germline, CDR1 MDHEN and CDR2 SYDVKM. CDR3 loop: CASSLVLAGPSQYEQYF. CDR3 nucleotides: TGTGCCAGCAGTTTAGTCCTAGCGGGACCTAGCCAGTACGAGCAGTACTTC.

The chain uses TRBV6-1 and TRBJ2-3; 10 bases match TRBD2. CDR3 size: 17 residues. Germline CDR1 MNHNS, CDR2 SASEGT. The ends lost 0 bases at V and 4 bases at J; junction bases unmatched: 7. The CDR3: CASSEAVGTSVSDTQYF. The CDR3, as DNA: TGTGCCAGCAGTGAAGCGGTCGGGACTAGCGTTTCAGATACGCAGTATTTT.

The gene calls are TRBV19 and TRBJ1-6; tentatively, D is TRBD1 (6 bases). Looked up from germline, CDR1 is LNHDA and CDR2 is SQIVND (reference sequence). The CDR3 covers 15 residues. The V end was cut by 1 base, the J end by 8 bases, with 12 bases between. CDR3 bases: TGTGCCAGTAGTATAGCCAGGGGACCCCATTCACCCCTCCACTTT. It encodes CASSIARGPHSPLHF.